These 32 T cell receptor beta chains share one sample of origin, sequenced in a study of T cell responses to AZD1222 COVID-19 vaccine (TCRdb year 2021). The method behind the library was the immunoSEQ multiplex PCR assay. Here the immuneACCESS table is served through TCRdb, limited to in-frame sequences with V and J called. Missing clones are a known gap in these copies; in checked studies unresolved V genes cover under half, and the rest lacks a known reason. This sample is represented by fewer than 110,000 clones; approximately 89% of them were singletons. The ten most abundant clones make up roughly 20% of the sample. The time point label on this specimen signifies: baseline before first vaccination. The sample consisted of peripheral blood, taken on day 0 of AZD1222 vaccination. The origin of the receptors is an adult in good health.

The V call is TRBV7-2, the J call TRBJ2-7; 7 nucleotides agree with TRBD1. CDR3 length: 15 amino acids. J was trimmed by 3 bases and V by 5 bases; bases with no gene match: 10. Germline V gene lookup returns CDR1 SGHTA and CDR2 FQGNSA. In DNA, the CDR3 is TGTGCCAGCAGCGCGCAACCCGGACAGGTCTACGAGCAGTACTTC. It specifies CASSAQPGQVYEQYF.

CDR3 amino acids: CASSLDSYQETQYF. The CDR3 nucleotides read TGCGCCAGCAGCTTGGATTCGTACCAAGAGACCCAGTACTTC. The chain has TRBV5-1 and TRBJ2-5; D ambiguous. Germline values: CDR1 SGHRS, CDR2 YFSETQ. V lost 0 bases and J lost 0, with 6 bases in between. This CDR3 has 14 residues.

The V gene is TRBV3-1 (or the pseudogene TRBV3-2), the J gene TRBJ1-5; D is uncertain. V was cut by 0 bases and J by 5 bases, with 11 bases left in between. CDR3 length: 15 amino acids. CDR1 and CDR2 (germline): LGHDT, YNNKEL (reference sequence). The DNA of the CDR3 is TGTGCCAGCAGCCAAGATTGGCCAGATTATCAGCCCCAGCATTTT. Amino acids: CASSQDWPDYQPQHF.

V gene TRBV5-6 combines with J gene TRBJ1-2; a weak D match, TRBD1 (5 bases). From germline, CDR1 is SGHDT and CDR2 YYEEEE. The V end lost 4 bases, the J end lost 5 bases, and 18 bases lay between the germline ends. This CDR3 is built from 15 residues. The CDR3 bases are TGTGCCAGCAGCCCACCCGGGGACGCGCCGTATGGCTACACCTTC. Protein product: CASSPPGDAPYGYTF.

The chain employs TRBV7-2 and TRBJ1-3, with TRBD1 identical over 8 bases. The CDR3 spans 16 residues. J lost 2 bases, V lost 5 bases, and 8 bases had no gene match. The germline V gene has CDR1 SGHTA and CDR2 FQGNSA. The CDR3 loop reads CASSPQTGEAGNTIYF. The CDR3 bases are TGTGCCAGCAGCCCTCAGACAGGGGAAGCTGGAAACACCATATATTTT.

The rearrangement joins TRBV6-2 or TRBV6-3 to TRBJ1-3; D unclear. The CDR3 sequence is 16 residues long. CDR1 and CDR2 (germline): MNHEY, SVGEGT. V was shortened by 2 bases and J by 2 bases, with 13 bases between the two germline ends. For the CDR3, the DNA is TGTGCCAGCAGTTACCCCGGGCTGGTCCCTGGAAACACCATATATTTT. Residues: CASSYPGLVPGNTIYF.

The CDR3 sequence: CASSEDSVTRGYTF. CDR3 in DNA: TGTGCCAGCAGTGAGGACAGCGTCACGAGGGGCTACACCTTC. This chain links TRBV6-1 with TRBJ1-2, with TRBD1 as a possible D gene (6 bases). There are 14 residues in the CDR3. V was trimmed by 3 bases and J by 8 bases, leaving 16 bases between them. CDR1 and CDR2 from the germline V gene are MNHNS and SASEGT.

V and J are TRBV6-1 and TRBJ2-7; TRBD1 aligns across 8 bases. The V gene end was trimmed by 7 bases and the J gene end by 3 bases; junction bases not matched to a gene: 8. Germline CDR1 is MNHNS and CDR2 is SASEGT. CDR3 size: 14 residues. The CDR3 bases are TGTGCCAGCAACACCCCAGGGGGCCGCTACGAGCAGTACTTC. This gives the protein CASNTPGGRYEQYF.

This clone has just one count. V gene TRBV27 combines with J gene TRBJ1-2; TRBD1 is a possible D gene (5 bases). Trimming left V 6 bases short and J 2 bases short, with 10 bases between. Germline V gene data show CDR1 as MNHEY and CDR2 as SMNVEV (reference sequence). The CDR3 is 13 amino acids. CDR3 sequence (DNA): TGTGCCAGCAGGCCTACAGGAAACTATGGCTACACCTTC. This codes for CASRPTGNYGYTF.

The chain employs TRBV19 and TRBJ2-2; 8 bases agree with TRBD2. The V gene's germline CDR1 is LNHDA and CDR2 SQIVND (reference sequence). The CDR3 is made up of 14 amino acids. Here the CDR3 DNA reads TGTGTCAGCAGCGGGAGCAGGAACACCGGGGAGCTGTTTTTT. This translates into CVSSGSRNTGELFF. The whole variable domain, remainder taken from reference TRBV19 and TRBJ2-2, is DGGITQSPKYLFRKEGQNVTLSCEQNLNHDAMYWYRQDPGQGLRLIYYSQIVNDFQKGDIAEGYSVSREKKESFPLTVTSAQKNPTAFYLCVSSGSRNTGELFFGEGSRLTVL.

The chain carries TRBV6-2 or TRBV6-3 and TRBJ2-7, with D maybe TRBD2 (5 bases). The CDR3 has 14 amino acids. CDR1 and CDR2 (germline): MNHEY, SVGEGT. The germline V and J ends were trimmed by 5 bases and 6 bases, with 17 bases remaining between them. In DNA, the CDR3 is TGTGCCAGCAGTCAACTAGTTTCATCCGTCGAGCAGTACTTC. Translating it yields CASSQLVSSVEQYF.

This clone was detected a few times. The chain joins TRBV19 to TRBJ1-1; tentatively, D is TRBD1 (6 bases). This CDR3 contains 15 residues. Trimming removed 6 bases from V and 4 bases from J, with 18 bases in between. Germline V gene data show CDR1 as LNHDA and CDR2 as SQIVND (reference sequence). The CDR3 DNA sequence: TGTGCCAGTAGCACCTTCACAGGGAGGGGCACTGAAGCTTTCTTT. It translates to CASSTFTGRGTEAFF.

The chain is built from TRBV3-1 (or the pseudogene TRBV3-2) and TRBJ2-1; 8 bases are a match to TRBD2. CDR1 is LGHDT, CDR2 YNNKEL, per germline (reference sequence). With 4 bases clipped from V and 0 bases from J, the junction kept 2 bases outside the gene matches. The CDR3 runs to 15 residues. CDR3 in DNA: TGTGCCAGCAGCCCCGCGGGGGGCTCCTACAATGAGCAGTTCTTC. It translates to CASSPAGGSYNEQFF.

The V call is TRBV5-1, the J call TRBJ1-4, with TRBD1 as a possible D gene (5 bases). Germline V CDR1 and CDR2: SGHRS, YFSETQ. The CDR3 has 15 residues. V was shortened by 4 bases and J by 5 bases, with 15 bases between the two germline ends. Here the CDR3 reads CASSLKGSKNEKLFF. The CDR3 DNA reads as TGCGCCAGCAGCCTGAAGGGGTCCAAGAATGAAAAACTGTTTTTT.

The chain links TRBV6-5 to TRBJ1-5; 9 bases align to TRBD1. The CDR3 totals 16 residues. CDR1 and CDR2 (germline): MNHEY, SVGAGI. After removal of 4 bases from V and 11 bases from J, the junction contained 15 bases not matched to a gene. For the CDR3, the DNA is TGTGCCAGCAGTTCTACCGCGGACAGGGGTGGTATGGCCCAGCATTTT. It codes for CASSSTADRGGMAQHF.

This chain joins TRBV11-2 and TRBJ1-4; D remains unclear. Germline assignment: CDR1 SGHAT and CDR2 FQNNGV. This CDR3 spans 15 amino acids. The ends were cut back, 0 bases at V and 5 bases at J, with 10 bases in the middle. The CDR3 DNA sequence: TGTGCCAGCAGCTTAGAGGTCGCCCGAAATGAAAAACTGTTTTTT. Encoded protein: CASSLEVARNEKLFF.

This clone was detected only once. The CDR3 sequence is CASSLGDKDTQYF. The CDR3 nucleotides are TGTGCCAGCAGCTTAGGGGATAAAGATACGCAGTATTTT. This chain joins TRBV7-3 and TRBJ2-3, with unresolved D. Between the trimmed V and J ends, which lost 2 bases and 5 bases, there was a span of 8 bases. Germline V gives CDR1 SGHTA, CDR2 FQGTGA. The CDR3 totals 13 residues.

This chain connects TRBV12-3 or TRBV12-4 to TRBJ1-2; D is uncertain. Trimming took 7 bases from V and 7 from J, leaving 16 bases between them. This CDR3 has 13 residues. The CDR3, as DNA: TGTGCCAGCACCCCAGAGGCGCGCTCTGGCTACACCTTC. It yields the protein CASTPEARSGYTF.

CDR3 DNA sequence: TGTGCCACCAGCAGAGAGGGGCATAATAGCAATCAGCCCCAGCATTTT. Protein: CATSREGHNSNQPQHF. The genes are TRBV15 and TRBJ1-5; D is possibly TRBD1 (5 bases). V shed 0 bases and J shed 0 bases, with 9 bases lying between them. This CDR3 has 16 residues. Germline V gives CDR1 LNHNV, CDR2 YYDKDF (reference sequence).

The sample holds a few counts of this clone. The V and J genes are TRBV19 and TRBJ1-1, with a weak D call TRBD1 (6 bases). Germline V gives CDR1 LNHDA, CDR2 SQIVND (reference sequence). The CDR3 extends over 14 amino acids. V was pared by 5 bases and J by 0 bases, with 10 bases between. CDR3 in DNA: TGTGCCAGTAGTGGGGACACTTTGAACACTGAAGCTTTCTTT. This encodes CASSGDTLNTEAFF.

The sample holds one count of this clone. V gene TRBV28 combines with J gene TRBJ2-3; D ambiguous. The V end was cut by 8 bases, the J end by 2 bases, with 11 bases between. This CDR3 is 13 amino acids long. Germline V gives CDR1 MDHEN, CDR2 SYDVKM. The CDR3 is CASDVGNTDTQYF. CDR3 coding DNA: TGTGCCAGCGACGTGGGCAACACAGATACGCAGTATTTT.

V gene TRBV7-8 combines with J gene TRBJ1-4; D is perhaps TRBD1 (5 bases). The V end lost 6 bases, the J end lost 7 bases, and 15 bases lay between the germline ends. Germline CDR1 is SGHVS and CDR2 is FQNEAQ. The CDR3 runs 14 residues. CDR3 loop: CASRPLLGTEKLFF. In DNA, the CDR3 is TGTGCCAGCAGGCCCCTACTGGGGACTGAAAAACTGTTTTTT.

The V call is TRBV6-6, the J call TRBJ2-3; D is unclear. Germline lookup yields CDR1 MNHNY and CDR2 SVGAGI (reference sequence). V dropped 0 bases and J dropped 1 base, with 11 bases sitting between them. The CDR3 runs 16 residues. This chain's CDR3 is CASSYSLSPGTDTQYF. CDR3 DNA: TGTGCCAGCAGTTACTCTCTTTCCCCGGGCACAGATACGCAGTATTTT.

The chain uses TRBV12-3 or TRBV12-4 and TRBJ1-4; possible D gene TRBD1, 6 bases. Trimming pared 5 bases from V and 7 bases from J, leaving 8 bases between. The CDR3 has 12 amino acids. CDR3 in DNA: TGTGCCAGCAGTAGGGGGGCTGAAAAACTGTTTTTT. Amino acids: CASSRGAEKLFF.

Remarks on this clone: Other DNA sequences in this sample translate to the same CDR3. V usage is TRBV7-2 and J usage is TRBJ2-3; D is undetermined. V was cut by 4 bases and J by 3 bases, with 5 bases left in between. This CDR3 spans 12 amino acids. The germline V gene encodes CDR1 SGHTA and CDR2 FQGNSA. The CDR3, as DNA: TGTGCCAGCAGCTCCCTAACAGATACGCAGTATTTT. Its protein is CASSSLTDTQYF.

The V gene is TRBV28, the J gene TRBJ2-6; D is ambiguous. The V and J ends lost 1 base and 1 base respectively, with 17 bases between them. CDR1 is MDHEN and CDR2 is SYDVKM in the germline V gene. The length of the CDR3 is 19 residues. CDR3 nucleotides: TGTGCCAGCAGTTTATCCCGGCAGGCCTTACATTCTGGGGCCAACGTCCTGACTTTC. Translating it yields CASSLSRQALHSGANVLTF.

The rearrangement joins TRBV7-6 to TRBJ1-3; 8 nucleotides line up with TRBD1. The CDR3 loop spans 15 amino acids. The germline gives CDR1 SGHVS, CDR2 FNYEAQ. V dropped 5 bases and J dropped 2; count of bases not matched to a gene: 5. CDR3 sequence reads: CASSQMTGAGNTIYF. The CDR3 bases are TGTGCCAGCAGCCAGATGACAGGGGCTGGAAACACCATATATTTT.

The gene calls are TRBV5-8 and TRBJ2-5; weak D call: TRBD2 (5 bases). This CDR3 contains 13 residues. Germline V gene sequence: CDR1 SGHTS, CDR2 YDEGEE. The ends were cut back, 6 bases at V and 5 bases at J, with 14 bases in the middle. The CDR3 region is CASKLGSLETQYF. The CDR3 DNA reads TGTGCCAGCAAGTTGGGGAGTTTGGAGACCCAGTACTTC.

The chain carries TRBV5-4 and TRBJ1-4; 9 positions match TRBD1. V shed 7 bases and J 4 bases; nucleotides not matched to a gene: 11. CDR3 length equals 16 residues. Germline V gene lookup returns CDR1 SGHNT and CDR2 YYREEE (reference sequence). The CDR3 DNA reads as TGTGCCAGCTCGTCGGGACAGGGAAGAAATAATGAAAAACTGTTTTTT. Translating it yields CASSSGQGRNNEKLFF.

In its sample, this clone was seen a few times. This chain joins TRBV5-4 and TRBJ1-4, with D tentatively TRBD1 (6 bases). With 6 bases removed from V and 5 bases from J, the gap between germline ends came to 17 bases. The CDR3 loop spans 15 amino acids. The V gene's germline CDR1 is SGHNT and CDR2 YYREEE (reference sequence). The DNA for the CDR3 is TGTGCCAGCACCCTTGGGGGGGCATCAAATGAAAAACTGTTTTTT. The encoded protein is CASTLGGASNEKLFF.

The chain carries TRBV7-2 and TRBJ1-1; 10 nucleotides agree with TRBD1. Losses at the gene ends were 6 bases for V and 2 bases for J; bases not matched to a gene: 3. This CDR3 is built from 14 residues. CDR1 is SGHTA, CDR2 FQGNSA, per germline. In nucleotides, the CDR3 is TGTGCCAGCAGTCGACAGGGGGCAAACACTGAAGCTTTCTTT. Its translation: CASSRQGANTEAFF.

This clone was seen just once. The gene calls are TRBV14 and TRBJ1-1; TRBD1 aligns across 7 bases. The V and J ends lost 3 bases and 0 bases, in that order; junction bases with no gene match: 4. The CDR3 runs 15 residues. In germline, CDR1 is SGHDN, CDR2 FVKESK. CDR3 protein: CASSQTGTVNTEAFF. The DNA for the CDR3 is TGTGCCAGCAGCCAGACCGGGACAGTGAACACTGAAGCTTTCTTT. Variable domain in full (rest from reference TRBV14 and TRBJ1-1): EAGVTQFPSHSVIEKGQTVTLRCDPISGHDNLYWYRRVMGKEIKFLLHFVKESKQDESGMPNNRFLAERTGGTYSTLKVQPAELEDSGVYFCASSQTGTVNTEAFFGQGTRLTVV.